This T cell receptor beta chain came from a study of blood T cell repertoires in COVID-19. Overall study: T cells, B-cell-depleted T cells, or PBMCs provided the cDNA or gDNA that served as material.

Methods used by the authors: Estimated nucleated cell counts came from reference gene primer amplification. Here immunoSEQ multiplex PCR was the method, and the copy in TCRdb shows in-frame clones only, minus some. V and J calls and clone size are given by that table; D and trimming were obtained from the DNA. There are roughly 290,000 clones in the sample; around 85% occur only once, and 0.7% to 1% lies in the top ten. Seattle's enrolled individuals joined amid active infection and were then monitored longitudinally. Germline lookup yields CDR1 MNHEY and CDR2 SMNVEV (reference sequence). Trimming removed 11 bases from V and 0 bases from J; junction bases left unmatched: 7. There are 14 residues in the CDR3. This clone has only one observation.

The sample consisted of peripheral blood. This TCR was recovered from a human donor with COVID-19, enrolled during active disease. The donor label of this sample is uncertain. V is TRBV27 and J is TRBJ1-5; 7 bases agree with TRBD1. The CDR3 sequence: CAYGQAYSNQPQHF. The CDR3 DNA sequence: TGTGCCTATGGACAGGCATATAGCAATCAGCCCCAGCATTTT.